This passage covers 20 T cell receptor beta chains from one sample sequenced in a study of metastatic and nonmetastatic thyroid tumors. No treatment of any kind had been given to any patient before thyroid surgery. TCRdb re-processed the PCR reads through MiXCR. This table has 30,000 to 35,000 clones, 15% to 20% appearing once. Material for sequencing was blood. These receptors came from a female donor with papillary thyroid cancer or a benign thyroid nodule (not recorded which). Some clones in this sample may be carry-over from other donors' samples.

This clone was recorded a few times. The chain carries TRBV6-5 and TRBJ2-3, with D tentatively TRBD1 (5 bases). The ends were cut back, 4 bases at V and 8 bases at J, with 13 bases in the middle. The CDR3 length is 13 residues. The germline CDR1 and CDR2 sequences are MNHEY and SVGAGI. The CDR3 nucleotides are TGTGCCAGCAGTTTATCAGGGCGAGGTACGCAGTATTTT. This translates into CASSLSGRGTQYF.

This clone appeared many times. The genes are TRBV20-1 and TRBJ2-3, with 7 bases fitting TRBD2. Germline V gene data show CDR1 as DFQATT and CDR2 as SNEGSKA (reference sequence). CDR3 size: 14 residues. The J segment lost 4 bases and the V segment lost 6 bases, leaving 10 bases of the junction unmatched. This CDR3 is CSATPGGVSDTQYF. As DNA, the CDR3 is TGCAGTGCCACCCCGGGGGGAGTTTCAGATACGCAGTATTTT.

V and J are TRBV5-1 and TRBJ1-2; 9 bases are shared with TRBD1. CDR1 and CDR2 (germline): SGHRS, YFSETQ. V was clipped by 2 bases and J by 4 bases; unmatched bases: 6. CDR3 size: 15 residues. CDR3 region: CASSLQGAHAYGYTF. CDR3 nucleotide sequence: TGCGCCAGCAGCTTACAGGGGGCCCATGCCTATGGCTACACCTTC.

This chain uses TRBV6-1 with TRBJ1-2, with 11 bases fitting TRBD1. V lost 5 bases to trimming and J lost 14 bases; unmatched junction nucleotides: 10. Germline loops: CDR1 MNHNS, CDR2 SASEGT. The CDR3 totals 13 residues. The CDR3 region is CASSPRDRGVLTF. The CDR3 DNA is TGTGCCAGCAGTCCCCGGGACAGGGGGGTTTTGACCTTC.

This clone was observed at least ten times. This chain uses TRBV27 with TRBJ1-1; D not resolved. CDR1 is MNHEY and CDR2 is SMNVEV in the germline V gene (reference sequence). V was cut by 3 bases and J by 1 base, with 9 bases left in between. CDR3 length equals 14 residues. CDR3 protein: CASSFEGRNTEAFF. In nucleotides, the CDR3 is TGTGCCAGCAGTTTCGAGGGCAGGAACACTGAAGCTTTCTTT.

This clone was picked up a small number of times. It is unclear where the CDR3 begins or ends on the DNA, so no DNA is shown, and the CDR3 is as TCRdb lists it. The chain combines TRBV12-3 or TRBV12-4 with TRBJ1-1. The CDR3 spans 14 residues, counting both ends. CDR3 residues: CASSSSDGHTEAFF.

This clone was seen ten or more times. As DNA, the CDR3 is TGTGCCAGCACCCACTCAATAGGCATGAACACTGAAGCTTTCTTT. This codes for CASTHSIGMNTEAFF. The chain carries TRBV6-1 and TRBJ1-1; D not resolved. Trimming stripped 7 bases from V and 0 bases from J, with 15 bases between. CDR1 and CDR2 from the germline V gene are MNHNS and SASEGT. The CDR3 spans 15 residues.

This clone has more than one count but fewer than ten. The chain links TRBV25-1 to TRBJ2-1, with 9 bases fitting TRBD1. The CDR3 has 16 amino acids. V lost 1 base to trimming and J lost 8 bases; unmatched junction nucleotides: 9. The germline gives CDR1 MGHDK, CDR2 SYGVNS. CDR3 region: CASSELEQGAGDEQFF. DNA of the CDR3: TGTGCCAGCAGTGAATTGGAACAGGGGGCCGGGGATGAGCAGTTCTTC.

This clone has a count of ten or more. This chain links TRBV27 with TRBJ2-2; D is uncertain. The ends were cut back, 3 bases at V and 7 bases at J, with 6 bases in the middle. This CDR3 is 12 amino acids long. Germline V CDR1 and CDR2: MNHEY, SMNVEV (reference sequence). This CDR3 reads CASSLVSGELFF. In nucleotides, the CDR3 is TGTGCCAGCAGTTTGGTGAGCGGGGAGCTGTTTTTT.

The chain has TRBV11-2 and TRBJ2-1, with D unresolved. The V end lost 0 bases, the J end lost 9 bases, and 12 bases lay between the germline ends. The CDR3 totals 14 residues. The V gene's germline CDR1 is SGHAT and CDR2 FQNNGV. This CDR3 is CASSLDFSSSEQFF. The CDR3 region has the DNA TGTGCCAGCAGCTTAGATTTCAGCTCATCTGAGCAGTTCTTC.

In this sample, this clone turned up a few times. The V call is TRBV2, the J call TRBJ1-1; possible D gene TRBD1, 6 bases. The CDR3 extends over 13 amino acids. Germline loops: CDR1 SNHLY, CDR2 FYNNEI. V lost 2 bases, J lost 6 bases, and 10 bases lay in between. The CDR3, as DNA: TGTGCCAGCAGTGAATTACAGGGCTCTGAAGCTTTCTTT. This encodes CASSELQGSEAFF.

This clone was counted ten times or more. The sample has other DNA sequences that encode this CDR3 too. The J gene is TRBJ2-3, the V gene TRBV6-2 or TRBV6-3; no definite D call. CDR3 length equals 16 residues. V lost 6 bases, J lost 0 bases, and 16 bases lay in between. Per the germline V gene, CDR1 is MNHEY and CDR2 is SVGEGT. The CDR3 region has the DNA TGTGCCAGCAGGTCGGAAGGGTTTACTAGCACAGATACGCAGTATTTT. Encoded protein: CASRSEGFTSTDTQYF.

This clone was recorded at least ten times. The chain joins TRBV6-2 or TRBV6-3 to TRBJ2-3; 10 bases fit TRBD1. The CDR3 totals 17 residues. Looked up from germline, CDR1 is MNHEY and CDR2 is SVGEGT. The ends lost 6 bases at V and 2 bases at J; junction bases unmatched: 11. The CDR3 region is CASRPMGQGRSTDTQYF. DNA of the CDR3: TGTGCCAGCAGACCGATGGGACAGGGGCGCTCCACAGATACGCAGTATTTT.

This clone was counted once. The chain uses TRBV5-1 and TRBJ2-2; no definite D call. This CDR3 region has 13 residues. CDR1 and CDR2 from the germline V gene are SGHRS and YFSETQ. V dropped 0 bases and J dropped 4 bases, with 4 bases sitting between them. Here the CDR3 reads CASSLAATGELFF. As DNA, the CDR3 is TGCGCCAGCAGCTTGGCCGCCACCGGGGAGCTGTTTTTT. The whole variable domain, filled in from reference TRBV5-1 and TRBJ2-2, reads KAGVTQTPRYLIKTRGQQVTLSCSPISGHRSVSWYQQTPGQGLQFLFEYFSETQRNKGNFPGRFSGRQFSNSRSEMNVSTLELGDSALYLCASSLAATGELFFGEGSRLTVL.

This clone has a count of ten or more. V is TRBV11-2 and J is TRBJ2-2; D is perhaps TRBD2 (5 bases). Germline-derived CDR1 and CDR2 are SGHAT and FQNNGV. V lost 3 bases, J lost 2 bases, and 10 bases lay in between. CDR3 length: 15 amino acids. The chain's CDR3 is CASSLGAANTGELFF. CDR3 sequence (DNA): TGTGCCAGCAGCTTGGGAGCAGCCAACACCGGGGAGCTGTTTTTT.

The chain is built from TRBV20-1 and TRBJ2-1; the D is unclear. This CDR3 region has 13 residues. From germline, CDR1 is DFQATT and CDR2 SNEGSKA (reference sequence). Trimming took off 2 bases at V and 7 bases at J, with 12 bases between the two ends. CDR3 sequence reads: CSARRQGVNEQFF. The CDR3 bases are TGCAGTGCTAGAAGACAAGGCGTAAATGAGCAGTTCTTC.

This clone was seen a few times. The CDR3 bases are TGTGCCAGCAGACACCCTCCGCATCCGGGACTAGAGGGCGATGAGCAGTTCTTC. This codes for CASRHPPHPGLEGDEQFF. The rearrangement uses TRBV6-4 and TRBJ2-1; TRBD2 agrees at 8 bases. Germline CDR1 reads MRHNA; CDR2 reads SNTAGT. V gave up 6 bases and J gave up 8 bases; unmatched junction bases: 21. The CDR3 runs 18 residues.

This clone is labeled as medium-sized. The chain is built from TRBV6-1 and TRBJ2-3; 8 nucleotides align to TRBD1. This CDR3 is 14 amino acids long. The J segment lost 5 bases and the V segment lost 5 bases, leaving 6 bases of the junction unmatched. Germline loops: CDR1 MNHNS, CDR2 SASEGT. As DNA, the CDR3 is TGTGCCAGCAGTCCCCGACAGGGGAGAGATACGCAGTATTTT. This gives the protein CASSPRQGRDTQYF.

The chain carries TRBV2 and TRBJ1-2, with 7 bases matching TRBD1. The CDR3 has 14 amino acids. Germline lookup yields CDR1 SNHLY and CDR2 FYNNEI. J was trimmed by 3 bases and V by 4 bases; bases with no gene match: 5. DNA for the CDR3: TGTGCCAGCAGTGGGAGGGGGCGAGACTATGGCTACACCTTC. Its protein product is CASSGRGRDYGYTF.

This clone has a handful of counts. One junction end does not reproduce the germline sequence, and a read error may be involved. J is TRBJ1-6 and V is TRBV12-3 or TRBV12-4; TRBD1 agrees at 7 bases. There are 16 residues in the CDR3. CDR3 coding DNA: TGTGCCAGCAGTTCCTACAGGGAGGGGGCTTGGTCACCCCTCCATTTT. Translated: CASSSYREGAWSPLHF.